The sequence of this TCR beta chain was determined in a study of shared T cell receptors in the human thymus. Method: immunoSEQ multiplex PCR; TCRdb's copy keeps in-frame clones and lacks some. The sample includes 500,000 to 750,000 clones, approximately 90% seen only once; the top ten take roughly 0.0097%. CDR1 is MDHEN and CDR2 is SYDVKM in the germline V gene. V gave up 4 bases and J gave up 7 bases; unmatched junction bases: 13. This CDR3 spans 17 amino acids. These same data were also listed under a study on human thymus T cells. From that paper: The donor group consisted of healthy Finnish infants who were having corrective surgery for congenital heart defects. Thymus pieces cut out during corrective heart surgery were the tissue that was used. Overlap was high between thymic repertoires from unrelated individuals, as reported in related research.

Sequencing used thymocytes. The gene calls are TRBV28 and TRBJ2-7; 13 bases align to TRBD2. This clonotype was sampled from a boy in the first two years of life with a congenital heart defect. This chain's CDR3 is CASSSTSGRAPVHEQYF. CDR3 DNA: TGTGCCAGCAGTTCTACTAGCGGGAGGGCTCCCGTCCATGAGCAGTACTTC.